What follows are 24 T cell receptor beta chains derived from one specimen sequenced in a study of blood T cell repertoires in COVID-19. TCRdb's copy holds only in-frame clones and misses some; the assay was immunoSEQ multiplex PCR. The repertoire includes roughly 120,000 clones, more than 70% of them detected once, and about 5.5% sits in the top ten. Sequenced sample: peripheral blood. The receptor set was obtained from a woman in her sixties or seventies with COVID-19, enrolled during active disease.

This clone has a single count. The chain uses TRBV20-1 and TRBJ2-7, with D possibly TRBD1 on 5 matching bases. V lost 6 bases, J lost 5 bases, and 11 bases lay in between. From germline, CDR1 is DFQATT and CDR2 SNEGSKA (reference sequence). This CDR3 is built from 11 residues. CDR3 DNA: TGCAGTGCCTTAAGGGGCCACGAGCAGTACTTC. Encoded protein: CSALRGHEQYF.

The CDR3 nucleotides read TGTGCCAGCAGCGTAGGGCAGGGAATAGACACCATATATTTT. It translates to CASSVGQGIDTIYF. The chain is built from TRBV9 and TRBJ1-3; a possible D gene is TRBD1 (5 bases). The V and J ends lost 0 bases and 8 bases respectively, with 12 bases between them. This CDR3 is built from 14 residues. Germline CDR1 and CDR2: SGDLS and YYNGEE. The full variable domain, completed using reference TRBV9 and TRBJ1-3, is DSGVTQTPKHLITATGQRVTLRCSPRSGDLSVYWYQQSLDQGLQFLIQYYNGEERAKGNILERFSAQQFPDLHSELNLSSLELGDSALYFCASSVGQGIDTIYFGEGSWLTVV.

The V and J genes are TRBV11-2 and TRBJ2-1; 7 nucleotides agree with TRBD2. The length of the CDR3 is 14 residues. Germline values: CDR1 SGHAT, CDR2 FQNNGV. The V gene end was trimmed by 1 base and the J gene end by 5 bases; junction bases not matched to a gene: 2. This chain's CDR3 is CASSLGRGNNEQFF. DNA of the CDR3: TGTGCCAGCAGCTTAGGGCGGGGGAACAATGAGCAGTTCTTC. Full variable domain (outside the CDR3, taken from reference TRBV11-2 and TRBJ2-1): EAGVAQSPRYKIIEKRQSVAFWCNPISGHATLYWYQQILGQGPKLLIQFQNNGVVDDSQLPKDRFSAERLKGVDSTLKIQPAKLEDSAVYLCASSLGRGNNEQFFGPGTRLTVL.

This clone was found once. This chain links TRBV11-2 with TRBJ2-7; D not certain. The CDR3 covers 14 residues. Trimming cost V 4 bases and J 2 bases, with 12 bases left between them. Germline V CDR1 and CDR2: SGHAT, FQNNGV. The CDR3 DNA reads as TGTGCCAGCAGCTCCACTGACAAGCCCTACGAGCAGTACTTC. Protein product: CASSSTDKPYEQYF. The full variable domain, rest sourced from reference TRBV11-2 and TRBJ2-7, is EAGVAQSPRYKIIEKRQSVAFWCNPISGHATLYWYQQILGQGPKLLIQFQNNGVVDDSQLPKDRFSAERLKGVDSTLKIQPAKLEDSAVYLCASSSTDKPYEQYFGPGTRLTVT.

The chain uses TRBV18 and TRBJ1-5, with D maybe TRBD1 (5 bases). Germline CDR1 KGHSH, CDR2 LQKENI. The CDR3 consists of 14 residues. Trimming removed 8 bases at V and 5 bases at J, with 16 bases between. The CDR3 is CASAPSGGDQPQHF. CDR3 nucleotides: TGTGCCAGCGCCCCGTCTGGGGGGGATCAGCCCCAGCATTTT.

V gene TRBV2 combines with J gene TRBJ1-3; D is unclear. The CDR3 is made up of 14 amino acids. Trimming pared 7 bases from V and 0 bases from J, leaving 10 bases between. Germline V gives CDR1 SNHLY, CDR2 FYNNEI. CDR3 sequence reads: CASNPHRSGNTIYF. The CDR3 nucleotides are TGTGCCAGCAATCCACACCGCTCTGGAAACACCATATATTTT.

This clone was seen a single time. CDR3 nucleotide sequence: TGTGCCAGCAGCCTACCGGAGGGGGCAAGGCATGGCTACACCTTC. It translates to CASSLPEGARHGYTF. V usage is TRBV7-2 and J usage is TRBJ1-2, with 7 bases identical to TRBD1. The CDR3 is 15 residues long. Germline loops: CDR1 SGHTA, CDR2 FQGNSA. Trimming removed 5 bases from V and 6 bases from J; junction bases left unmatched: 12.

The chain employs TRBV27 and TRBJ2-7; D unclear. Trimming stripped 6 bases from V and 3 bases from J, with 12 bases between. This CDR3 contains 13 residues. Germline V gene data show CDR1 as MNHEY and CDR2 as SMNVEV (reference sequence). The CDR3 sequence: CASSPPHGYEQYF. CDR3 nucleotide sequence: TGTGCCAGCAGCCCGCCCCACGGCTACGAGCAGTACTTC.

This chain uses TRBV3-1 (or the pseudogene TRBV3-2) with TRBJ2-7; 7 bases are shared with TRBD1. The germline gives CDR1 LGHDT, CDR2 YNNKEL (reference sequence). The CDR3 has 14 amino acids. V was pared by 4 bases and J by 0 bases, with 3 bases of the junction left unmatched. CDR3: CASSRTGSSYEQYF. CDR3 nucleotide sequence: TGTGCCAGCAGCCGGACAGGAAGCTCCTACGAGCAGTACTTC.

The rearrangement joins TRBV24-1 to TRBJ1-4; D perhaps matches TRBD1 (5 bases). The V gene's germline CDR1 is KGHDR and CDR2 SFDVKD. With 5 bases removed from V and 8 bases from J, the gap between germline ends came to 11 bases. This CDR3 spans 13 amino acids. In DNA form, the CDR3 reads TGTGCCACCAGTGCGGGGGTGAGAGAAAAACTGTTTTTT. It specifies CATSAGVREKLFF.

This clone is a singleton in its sample. The gene calls are TRBV7-8 and TRBJ1-5, with D possibly matching TRBD1 (5 bases). The CDR3 sequence is 15 residues long. V was cut by 5 bases and J by 6 bases, with 17 bases left in between. Germline V CDR1 and CDR2: SGHVS, FQNEAQ. CDR3 nucleotides: TGTGCCAGCAGCGTCTCCCCAGGGAAGGGTCAGCCCCAGCATTTT. Translated, it gives CASSVSPGKGQPQHF. Combining the CDR3 with reference TRBV7-8 and TRBJ1-5 gives the whole variable domain GAGVSQSPRYKVAKRGQDVALRCDPISGHVSLFWYQQALGQGPEFLTYFQNEAQLDKSGLPSDRFFAERPEGSVSTLKIQRTQQEDSAVYLCASSVSPGKGQPQHFGDGTRLSIL.

The chain is built from TRBV7-9 and TRBJ2-5; D is ambiguous. The CDR3 runs to 15 residues. V gave up 2 bases and J gave up 1 base, with 11 bases separating them. Germline V CDR1 and CDR2: SEHNR, FQNEAQ (reference sequence). The CDR3 sequence is CASSLNPRGQETQYF. CDR3 bases: TGTGCCAGCAGCTTAAACCCCCGAGGCCAAGAGACCCAGTACTTC.

There are a few counts of this clone. V and J are TRBV3-1 (or the pseudogene TRBV3-2) and TRBJ2-7; unclear D gene. Trimming pared 3 bases from V and 5 bases from J, leaving 8 bases between. Germline CDR1 LGHDT, CDR2 YNNKEL (reference sequence). This CDR3 contains 12 residues. The CDR3, as DNA: TGTGCCAGCAGCCAGTCCATCCACGAGCAGTACTTC. The encoded protein is CASSQSIHEQYF.

The chain has TRBV12-3 or TRBV12-4 and TRBJ2-1; TRBD2 aligns across 7 bases. V was pared by 5 bases and J by 8 bases, with 0 bases of the junction left unmatched. The CDR3 is 11 amino acids. The CDR3, as DNA: TGTGCCAGCAGTGGGGGGGATGAGCAGTTCTTC. It yields the protein CASSGGDEQFF.

The V and J genes are TRBV18 and TRBJ2-1; D gene unclear. V was shortened by 5 bases and J by 10 bases, with 9 bases between the two germline ends. Germline assignment: CDR1 KGHSH and CDR2 LQKENI. The CDR3 consists of 11 residues. The CDR3 DNA is TGTGCCAGCTCAATTACGGAGGAGCAGTTCTTC. Protein: CASSITEEQFF.

Here the CDR3 reads CASSRQGQGAFSQFF. DNA of the CDR3: TGTGCCAGCAGCCGCCAGGGACAGGGGGCTTTTTCGCAGTTCTTC. The rearrangement joins TRBV5-8 to TRBJ2-1; 12 bases are a match to TRBD1. The CDR3 runs to 15 residues. Losses at the gene ends were 4 bases for V and 12 bases for J; bases not matched to a gene: 11. In germline, CDR1 is SGHTS, CDR2 YDEGEE.

This clone is termed medium-sized. The chain has TRBV5-6 and TRBJ2-7; a possible D gene is TRBD2 (5 bases). This CDR3 has 14 residues. Germline assignment: CDR1 SGHDT and CDR2 YYEEEE. V was cut by 1 base and J by 2 bases, with 10 bases left in between. The CDR3 coding sequence is TGTGCCAGCAGCTTGCGGGGTTCCACCTACGAGCAGTACTTC. Its translation is CASSLRGSTYEQYF.

DNA of the CDR3: TGTGCCAGCAGTGACTCCGGCGGACTTTATGGCTACACCTTC. Protein sequence: CASSDSGGLYGYTF. The rearrangement joins TRBV6-4 to TRBJ1-2; D is unclear. Between the trimmed V and J ends, which lost 0 bases and 5 bases, there was a span of 10 bases. The V gene's germline CDR1 is MRHNA and CDR2 SNTAGT. The length of the CDR3 is 14 residues.

The chain carries TRBV7-9 and TRBJ2-7; 7 bases are a match to TRBD1. CDR1 and CDR2 from the germline V gene are SEHNR and FQNEAQ (reference sequence). Trimming removed 5 bases from V and 4 bases from J; junction bases left unmatched: 2. This CDR3 comprises 12 residues. This CDR3 reads CASSEQGYEQYF. The CDR3 coding sequence is TGTGCCAGCAGCGAACAGGGGTACGAGCAGTACTTC.

CDR3 residues: CASSFTGEGTEAFF. The CDR3 coding sequence is TGCGCCAGCAGTTTTACAGGGGAAGGCACTGAAGCTTTCTTT. The chain recombines TRBV5-1 with TRBJ1-1; 7 nucleotides align to TRBD1. Unmatched junction bases numbered 8, after V lost 5 bases and J lost 4 bases. In germline, CDR1 is SGHRS, CDR2 YFSETQ. The CDR3 is made up of 14 amino acids.

J is TRBJ2-3 and V is TRBV4-2, with TRBD2 matching over 9 bases. V trimming: 3 bases; J trimming: 4 bases; junction bases outside the gene matches: 8. The CDR3 is 16 amino acids. Per germline, CDR1 LGHNA and CDR2 YNFKEQ. CDR3 residues: CASSQNSGGGPDTQYF. The CDR3 nucleotides are TGTGCCAGCAGCCAGAATAGCGGGGGAGGCCCAGATACGCAGTATTTT.

The chain carries TRBV19 and TRBJ1-5; D remains unclear. Germline CDR1 LNHDA, CDR2 SQIVND (reference sequence). The CDR3 length is 12 residues. CDR3 in amino acids: CASQGRNQPQHF. In DNA, the CDR3 is TGTGCAAGTCAAGGGAGAAATCAGCCCCAGCATTTT.

This clone has more than one count but fewer than ten. This chain connects TRBV6-2 or TRBV6-3 to TRBJ2-7; TRBD1 is a possible D gene (5 bases). V was shortened by 3 bases and J by 3 bases, with 15 bases between the two germline ends. Germline loops: CDR1 MNHEY, CDR2 SVGEGT. CDR3 length: 15 residues. The CDR3 loop reads CASSYSGLGFYEQYF. In DNA form, the CDR3 reads TGTGCCAGCAGTTATTCAGGGTTAGGTTTCTACGAGCAGTACTTC.

The J gene is TRBJ1-2, the V gene TRBV5-8; D unclear. Germline values: CDR1 SGHTS, CDR2 YDEGEE. V lost 4 bases to trimming and J lost 4 bases, with 17 bases between them. The CDR3 runs to 15 residues. The CDR3 region is CASSPFLTGIYGYTF. CDR3 nucleotide sequence: TGTGCCAGCAGCCCCTTCTTGACGGGGATCTATGGCTACACCTTC.